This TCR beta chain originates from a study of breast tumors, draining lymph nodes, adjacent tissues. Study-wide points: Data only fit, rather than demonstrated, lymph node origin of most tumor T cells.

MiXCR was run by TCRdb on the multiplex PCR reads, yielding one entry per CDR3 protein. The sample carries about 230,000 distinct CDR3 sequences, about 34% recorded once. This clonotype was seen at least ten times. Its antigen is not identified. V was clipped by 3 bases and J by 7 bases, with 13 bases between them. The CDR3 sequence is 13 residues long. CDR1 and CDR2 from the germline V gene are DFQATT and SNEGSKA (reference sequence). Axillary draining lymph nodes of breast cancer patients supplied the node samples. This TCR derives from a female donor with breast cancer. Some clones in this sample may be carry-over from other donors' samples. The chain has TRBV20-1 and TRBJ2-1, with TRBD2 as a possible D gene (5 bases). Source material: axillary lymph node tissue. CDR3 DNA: TGCAGTGCTAGCCAGCGGACGCGGAATGAGCAGTTCTTC. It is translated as CSASQRTRNEQFF.